The 10 T cell receptor beta chains reported below all come from one sample, sequenced in a study of T-cell reconstitution after alpha-beta-depleted transplantation in children. Unique molecular identifiers were incorporated into the prepared TCRbeta library. One entry per CDR3 protein, called by TCRdb with MiXCR from the PCR reads. This table has 610,000 or so distinct CDR3 sequences, 25% to 30% appearing once. The sequencing here drew on PBMCs, taken before TCRalphabeta/CD19-depleted stem cell transplant. These receptors all come from a boy younger than two with Wiskott-Aldrich syndrome, due to receive a stem cell transplant.

J is TRBJ2-2 and V is TRBV9; tentative D call: TRBD1 (6 bases). V was trimmed by 2 bases and J by 2 bases, leaving 19 bases between them. CDR3 length equals 18 residues. Looked up from germline, CDR1 is SGDLS and CDR2 is YYNGEE. DNA for the CDR3: TGTGCCAGCAGCGTTAAATCGGGACATACCTTAAACACCGGGGAGCTGTTTTTT. Encoded protein: CASSVKSGHTLNTGELFF.

The chain links TRBV7-2 to TRBJ1-2, with 8 nucleotides matching TRBD1. The germline V gene encodes CDR1 SGHTA and CDR2 FQGNSA. This CDR3 contains 16 residues. The J segment lost 4 bases and the V segment lost 4 bases, leaving 11 bases of the junction unmatched. DNA of the CDR3: TGTGCCAGCAGCTCACAGGGGGGTCGTGAGAGCTATGGCTACACCTTC. Translated, it gives CASSSQGGRESYGYTF. The full variable domain, completed using reference TRBV7-2 and TRBJ1-2, is GAGVSQSPSNKVTEKGKDVELRCDPISGHTALYWYRQSLGQGLEFLIYFQGNSAPDKSGLPSDRFSAERTGGSVSTLTIQRTQQEDSAVYLCASSSQGGRESYGYTFGSGTRLTVV.

CDR3 coding DNA: TGCGCCAGCAGTGTTAGCGGCCCCACCGGGGAGCTGTTTTTT. It specifies CASSVSGPTGELFF. J is TRBJ2-2 and V is TRBV5-1; a possible D gene is TRBD2 (6 bases). From germline, CDR1 is SGHRS and CDR2 YFSETQ. V shed 5 bases and J shed 4 bases, with 12 bases lying between them. The CDR3 is 14 residues long.

The CDR3 nucleotides read TGCGCCAGCAGCCAAGCGAGGGGGCGGGGGACGAGCAATCAGCCCCAGCATTTT. This sequence encodes CASSQARGRGTSNQPQHF. V is TRBV4-1 and J is TRBJ1-5, with 7 bases aligning to TRBD1. V lost 1 base, J lost 1 base, and 10 bases stayed unmatched. CDR3 length: 18 residues. CDR1 and CDR2 (germline): MGHRA, YSYEKL.

The CDR3 region has the DNA TGTGCCAGCAGCTTACCCCTTCGGACAGGGGAACGGACAGATACGCAGTATTTT. Translation: CASSLPLRTGERTDTQYF. The chain carries TRBV7-9 and TRBJ2-3, with TRBD1 matching 9 bases. CDR3 length: 18 residues. V lost 2 bases and J lost 3; bases outside the gene matches: 12. Germline lookup yields CDR1 SEHNR and CDR2 FQNEAQ (reference sequence). Supplemented by reference TRBV7-9 and TRBJ2-3, the full variable domain reads DTGVSQNPRHKITKRGQNVTFRCDPISEHNRLYWYRQTLGQGPEFLTYFQNEAQLEKSRLLSDRFSAERPKGSFSTLEIQRTEQGDSAMYLCASSLPLRTGERTDTQYFGPGTRLTVL.

The genes are TRBV5-1 and TRBJ2-7; 13 bases are shared with TRBD2. The CDR3 covers 17 residues. Germline V CDR1 and CDR2: SGHRS, YFSETQ. V shed 4 bases, J shed 2 bases, and the junction held 9 bases outside the gene matches. The CDR3 DNA is TGCGCCAGCAGCCTAATTCCCGGGACTAGCGGGACCTACGAGCAGTACTTC. Translating it yields CASSLIPGTSGTYEQYF.

This rearrangement joins TRBV7-2 to TRBJ2-7; 10 bases are a match to TRBD1. V lost 4 bases and J lost 4; bases outside the gene matches: 10. There are 16 residues in the CDR3. Germline values: CDR1 SGHTA, CDR2 FQGNSA. CDR3 nucleotide sequence: TGTGCCAGCAGCTCCCGAGGATGGGACAGGGGTTACGAGCAGTACTTC. Its translation: CASSSRGWDRGYEQYF.

The V and J genes are TRBV15 and TRBJ2-1; D gene unclear. Deletions cut 1 base from V and 5 bases from J, with 3 bases between. This CDR3 is 12 amino acids long. Germline CDR1 LNHNV, CDR2 YYDKDF (reference sequence). The CDR3 protein is CATSRADNEQFF. The CDR3 nucleotides are TGTGCCACCAGCAGAGCCGACAATGAGCAGTTCTTC.

The chain combines TRBV5-1 with TRBJ1-2; D unresolved. The ends were cut back, 0 bases at V and 6 bases at J, with 12 bases in the middle. There are 14 residues in the CDR3. Germline V gives CDR1 SGHRS, CDR2 YFSETQ. This CDR3 is CASSLVVGGDGYTF. The CDR3 coding sequence is TGCGCCAGCAGCTTGGTTGTTGGCGGAGATGGCTACACCTTC.

The rearrangement links TRBV29-1 to TRBJ2-5; no clear D. CDR3 length equals 13 residues. V lost 8 bases to trimming and J lost 5 bases, with 18 bases between them. CDR1 is SQVTM, CDR2 ANQGSEA, per germline. The CDR3 coding sequence is TGCAGCCTCAGTAGGGCAGATCGGGAGACCCAGTACTTC. It encodes CSLSRADRETQYF.